This is a list of T cell receptor beta chains from one sample in a study of CD8 T cells in Susac syndrome. TCRdb reanalysed the immunoSEQ multiplex PCR reads using MiXCR and keeps one entry per CDR3 protein. The sample records around 25,000 distinct CDR3 sequences, 93% being singletons. Specimen: CD8+ T cells from PBMCs. The receptors originated from a human donor with Susac syndrome. CDR3s include the opening cysteine and the closing phenylalanine or tryptophan. The order of the fields is J gene, V gene, D gene, clone size, CDR3 DNA, CDR3 protein. D genes are given only for firm matches. Some rows have no size entry. The others give once, few or many, or a class for an expanded clone.

J: TRBJ2-3; V: TRBV24-1; D: NA; size: NA; DNA: TGTGCCACCAGTGATAGCGAACTGCTGGGAAAGGAAGATACGCAGTATTTT; CDR3: CATSDSELLGKEDTQYF
J: TRBJ2-1; V: TRBV28; D: TRBD2; size: once; DNA: TGTGCCAGCAGATTGACCTTAGCGGGGGGGACCAATGAGCAGTTCTTC; CDR3: CASRLTLAGGTNEQFF
J: TRBJ2-5; V: TRBV28; D: TRBD2; size: NA; DNA: TGTGCCAGCAGTTTAACTTTAGCGGGGCTCCGGGGAGAGACCCAGTACTTC; CDR3: CASSLTLAGLRGETQYF
J: TRBJ2-5; V: TRBV11-3; D: TRBD1; size: NA; DNA: TGTGCCAGCAGCTTATACCGGACAGGAGAAGAGACCCAGTACTTC; CDR3: CASSLYRTGEETQYF
J: TRBJ2-6; V: TRBV28; D: NA; size: NA; DNA: TGTGCCAGCAGTTTCCCCTTGGAGGCTATATCGGGGGCCAACGTCCTGACTTTC; CDR3: CASSFPLEAISGANVLTF
J: TRBJ2-2; V: TRBV7-3; D: NA; size: NA; DNA: TGTGCCAGCAGCTCCGAAGGGATCGAGCTGTTTTTT; CDR3: CASSSEGIELFF
J: TRBJ1-2; V: TRBV5-4; D: TRBD1; size: NA; DNA: TGTGCCAGCAGCTGGAGACAGGGGGATAACTATGGCTACACCTTC; CDR3: CASSWRQGDNYGYTF
J: TRBJ1-5; V: TRBV12-3/TRBV12-4; D: TRBD1; size: NA; DNA: TGTGCCAGCAGTTTGGAGACAGGGGGCCATCAGCCCCAGCATTTT; CDR3: CASSLETGGHQPQHF
J: TRBJ1-4; V: TRBV7-9; D: NA; size: NA; DNA: TGTGCCAGCAGCTTAGGACTTACCCCGGACGAAAAACTGTTTTTT; CDR3: CASSLGLTPDEKLFF
J: TRBJ2-5; V: TRBV13; D: NA; size: NA; DNA: TGTGCCAGCAGCTTGTCGGAGGCTGGGACCCAGTACTTC; CDR3: CASSLSEAGTQYF
J: TRBJ2-5; V: TRBV14; D: NA; size: NA; DNA: TGTGCCAGCAGCCAAGATGGGTTTGGGTCGATGGAGACCCAGTACTTC; CDR3: CASSQDGFGSMETQYF
J: TRBJ1-1; V: TRBV5-4; D: TRBD1; size: NA; DNA: TGTGCCAGCAGCCTGTGGACAGGGGGCTATACTGAAGCTTTCTTT; CDR3: CASSLWTGGYTEAFF
J: TRBJ2-2; V: TRBV7-8; D: NA; size: NA; DNA: TGTGCCAGCAGCCCCGCGAACACCGGGGAGCTGTTTTTT; CDR3: CASSPANTGELFF
J: TRBJ2-1; V: TRBV5-1; D: NA; size: few; DNA: TGCGCCAGCAGCATCGACAATTACAATGAGCAGTTCTTC; CDR3: CASSIDNYNEQFF
J: TRBJ1-2; V: TRBV23-1; D: NA; size: NA; DNA: TGCGCCAGCAGTCGATGGCAGGGTAATGGCTACACCTTC; CDR3: CASSRWQGNGYTF
J: TRBJ2-3; V: TRBV24-1; D: NA; size: NA; DNA: TGTGCCACCAGTGATTTCCCGACAGATACGCAGTATTTT; CDR3: CATSDFPTDTQYF
J: TRBJ2-7; V: TRBV6-2/TRBV6-3; D: TRBD2; size: NA; DNA: TGTGCCAGCACTGCGAGAGCGGGACCCTACGAGCAGTACTTC; CDR3: CASTARAGPYEQYF
J: TRBJ1-5; V: TRBV9; D: TRBD1; size: few; DNA: TGTGCCAGCAGCGTAGGGGGGGACAGTCGTAATCAGCCCCAGCATTTT; CDR3: CASSVGGDSRNQPQHF
J: TRBJ2-1; V: TRBV6-2/TRBV6-3; D: TRBD2; size: once; DNA: TGTGCCAGCAGTTCACCCGGGACTAGCGGGGTCAATGAGCAGTTCTTC; CDR3: CASSSPGTSGVNEQFF
J: TRBJ2-5; V: TRBV7-9; D: NA; size: NA; DNA: TGTGCCAGCAGTCCTGACAAGGAGACCCAGTACTTC; CDR3: CASSPDKETQYF
J: TRBJ2-5; V: TRBV6-2/TRBV6-3; D: NA; size: NA; DNA: TGTGCCAGCAGTTACCCGACAAGACAAGAGACCCAGTACTTC; CDR3: CASSYPTRQETQYF
J: TRBJ2-1; V: TRBV20-1; D: TRBD2; size: once; DNA: TGCAGTGCTATCCAGGGATGGGGGGGGGCCTACAATGAGCAGTTCTTC; CDR3: CSAIQGWGGAYNEQFF
J: TRBJ2-7; V: TRBV4-1; D: TRBD1; size: NA; DNA: TGCGCCAGCAGCCAAGTCGAGGCAGGGGGTAACTACGAGCAGTACTTC; CDR3: CASSQVEAGGNYEQYF
J: TRBJ1-2; V: TRBV19; D: NA; size: NA; DNA: TGTGCCAGTAGTATGGGACTTCACTATGGCTACACCTTC; CDR3: CASSMGLHYGYTF
J: TRBJ2-5; V: TRBV9; D: TRBD1; size: NA; DNA: TGTGCCAGCAGCAGACAGGGGACCCAGAGGGAGACCCAGTACTTC; CDR3: CASSRQGTQRETQYF
J: TRBJ1-2; V: TRBV2; D: NA; size: NA; DNA: TGTGCCAGCAGGGCTTTCCAGCGCTATGGCTACACCTTC; CDR3: CASRAFQRYGYTF
J: TRBJ2-5; V: TRBV14; D: NA; size: once; DNA: TGTGCCAGCAGCCAAGGACAAGAAAAAGAGACCCAGTACTTC; CDR3: CASSQGQEKETQYF
J: TRBJ2-1; V: TRBV7-8; D: NA; size: NA; DNA: TGTGCCAGCACCCCCACTACCAATGAGCAGTTCTTC; CDR3: CASTPTTNEQFF
J: TRBJ2-7; V: TRBV5-1; D: TRBD2; size: NA; DNA: TGCGCCAGCAGCCCGGAGGGACTAGCTTACTCCTACGAGCAGTACTTC; CDR3: CASSPEGLAYSYEQYF
J: TRBJ2-7; V: TRBV5-1; D: NA; size: NA; DNA: TGCGCCAGCAGCTTGGAGGGGGCCTACGAGCAGTACTTC; CDR3: CASSLEGAYEQYF
J: TRBJ2-5; V: TRBV7-9; D: NA; size: NA; DNA: TGTGCCAGCAGCTTAGCGGGGGTCCAAGAGACCCAGTACTTC; CDR3: CASSLAGVQETQYF
J: TRBJ2-5; V: TRBV12-3/TRBV12-4; D: NA; size: NA; DNA: TGTGCCAGCAGTCCCGTCGAGGGGAACCTACAAGAGACCCAGTACTTC; CDR3: CASSPVEGNLQETQYF
J: TRBJ2-7; V: TRBV11-2; D: NA; size: once; DNA: TGTGCCAGCAGTGTTGCGGGACCGGTACTTTACGAGCAGTACTTC; CDR3: CASSVAGPVLYEQYF
J: TRBJ2-1; V: TRBV7-9; D: NA; size: NA; DNA: TGTGCCAGCACCTCAATTGACGTCGTCAATGAGCAGTTCTTC; CDR3: CASTSIDVVNEQFF
J: TRBJ2-7; V: TRBV27; D: NA; size: NA; DNA: TGTGCCAGCAGCCCTATCCCTCCGGAAGAGCAGTACTTC; CDR3: CASSPIPPEEQYF
J: TRBJ1-1; V: TRBV19; D: NA; size: NA; DNA: TGTGCCAGTATGGCACAGGGAATGTCAGCAATCGGAGACACTGAAGCTTTCTTT; CDR3: CASMAQGMSAIGDTEAFF
J: TRBJ1-6; V: TRBV6-1; D: NA; size: NA; DNA: TGTGCCAGCACCACCTCGGGGGGGCCCGCTTATAATTCACCCCTCCACTTT; CDR3: CASTTSGGPAYNSPLHF
J: TRBJ2-7; V: TRBV28; D: NA; size: NA; DNA: TGTGCCAGCAGTCCCCCGCCATCCTACGAGCAGTACTTC; CDR3: CASSPPPSYEQYF
J: TRBJ2-6; V: TRBV5-1; D: NA; size: NA; DNA: TGCGCCAGCAGCTTGACTAGGGGGGTCTCTGGGGCCAACGTCCTGACTTTC; CDR3: CASSLTRGVSGANVLTF
J: TRBJ1-1; V: TRBV7-8; D: NA; size: NA; DNA: TGTGCCAGCAGCTTAGGGGGCCAGGAGAGAGCTTTCTTT; CDR3: CASSLGGQERAFF
J: TRBJ1-1; V: TRBV28; D: TRBD1; size: NA; DNA: TGTGCCAGCAGTTCTTCCGGGACAGGGCCCGAAAAAGCTTTCTTT; CDR3: CASSSSGTGPEKAFF
J: TRBJ2-3; V: TRBV6-2/TRBV6-3; D: NA; size: NA; DNA: TGTGCCAGCAGTTACTCAAGCTACACAGATACGCAGTATTTT; CDR3: CASSYSSYTDTQYF
J: TRBJ2-7; V: TRBV13; D: NA; size: NA; DNA: TGTGCCAGCAGCTTACTGTCGGAGAGTTTCTACGAGCAGTACTTC; CDR3: CASSLLSESFYEQYF
J: TRBJ1-1; V: TRBV30; D: NA; size: NA; DNA: TGTGCCTGGAGCACCGGGACAGAAGCTTTCTTT; CDR3: CAWSTGTEAFF
J: TRBJ2-7; V: TRBV5-1; D: NA; size: NA; DNA: TGCGCCAGCAGCTTGGGTGACAGTGATACCTACGAGCAGTACTTC; CDR3: CASSLGDSDTYEQYF
J: TRBJ1-2; V: TRBV24-1; D: NA; size: NA; DNA: TGTGCCACCAGTGGAGGGCGGGGCTATGGCTACACCTTC; CDR3: CATSGGRGYGYTF
J: TRBJ1-5; V: TRBV18; D: NA; size: NA; DNA: TGTGCCAGCTCACGGACGGGTTATAGCAATCAGCCCCAGCATTTT; CDR3: CASSRTGYSNQPQHF
J: TRBJ1-5; V: TRBV4-3; D: TRBD1; size: once; DNA: TGCGCCAGCAGCCAGGACAGGGTGGCTCAGCCCCAGCATTTT; CDR3: CASSQDRVAQPQHF
J: TRBJ2-7; V: TRBV7-9; D: NA; size: NA; DNA: TGTGCCAGCAGCTTTAGGGACTCCGAGCAGTACTTC; CDR3: CASSFRDSEQYF
J: TRBJ2-2; V: TRBV7-3; D: TRBD2; size: few; DNA: TGTGCCAGCAGCTTTACTAGCGGGGGATTCACCGGGGAGCTGTTTTTT; CDR3: CASSFTSGGFTGELFF
J: TRBJ1-5; V: TRBV7-2; D: TRBD1; size: NA; DNA: TGTGCCAGCAGCTCATGGACAGGGGATGGTCAGCCCCAGCATTTT; CDR3: CASSSWTGDGQPQHF
J: TRBJ1-5; V: TRBV9; D: NA; size: NA; DNA: TGTGCCAGCAGCGTAGCGGGACGTAACAATCAGCCCCAGCATTTT; CDR3: CASSVAGRNNQPQHF
J: TRBJ2-2; V: TRBV2; D: NA; size: once; DNA: TGTGCCAGCTATCTAGAGATTACCGGGGAGCTGTTTTTT; CDR3: CASYLEITGELFF